The entry that follows covers one T cell receptor (beta chain) sequence. Antigen specificity is unknown. V lost 0 bases and J 7 bases, leaving 8 bases between the germline ends. The CDR3 is made up of 14 amino acids. CDR1 and CDR2 from the germline V gene are SGDLS and YYNGEE. Library preparation (for TCRbeta) was performed with unique molecular identifiers. TCRdb independently ran MiXCR on the PCR reads; one entry per CDR3 protein. The sample holds hundreds of thousands of distinct CDR3 sequences; 16% are singletons and the top ten take 25% to 35%. This sample stems from a study of T-cell reconstitution after alpha-beta-depleted transplantation in children. Study-level findings and limits: Several hundred rapidly expanded clones from non-depleted graft cells reportedly supplied alpha-beta T cells about two months post-transplant. One year post-transplant, T-cell counts and diversity were largely derived from T cells produced anew. Diversity of TCRbeta at day 60 was high in some patients, arising from surviving recipient T cells and thymic progenitors.

The rearrangement uses TRBV9 and TRBJ1-6, with D perhaps TRBD1 (6 bases). This clonotype originated in a boy in the first two years of life who had a stem cell transplant for Wiskott-Aldrich syndrome, so the T cells may come from the graft donor. The specimen comprised PBMCs, mostly from graft donor cells, sampled 360 days after TCRalphabeta/CD19-depleted stem cell transplant. The CDR3 is CASSVGQVNSPLHF. In DNA form, the CDR3 reads TGTGCCAGCAGCGTAGGACAGGTGAATTCACCCCTCCACTTT. Combining the CDR3 with reference TRBV9 and TRBJ1-6 gives the whole variable domain DSGVTQTPKHLITATGQRVTLRCSPRSGDLSVYWYQQSLDQGLQFLIQYYNGEERAKGNILERFSAQQFPDLHSELNLSSLELGDSALYFCASSVGQVNSPLHFGNGTRLTVT.